This T cell receptor beta chain was retrieved from a study of shared clonotypes between healthy human individuals. The assay was immunoSEQ multiplex PCR, and TCRdb's table has in-frame clones only and misses some. This table holds over 2 million clones, about 95% found once. CD45RO negativity and positive selection for CCR7 defined naive CD8 cells, a population that excluded terminally differentiated effector memory CD45RA+ cells. There are 10 residues in the CDR3. The germline V gene encodes CDR1 MDHEN and CDR2 SYDVKM. Trimming took off 10 bases at V and 8 bases at J, with 8 bases between the two ends.

Material: naive CD8+ T cells sorted from blood. The TCR sequence derives from a man aged 18 to 29 in good health. The chain recombines TRBV28 with TRBJ2-2; D is ambiguous. The CDR3 protein is CATFGGELFF. CDR3 in DNA: TGTGCCACCTTTGGGGGGGAGCTGTTTTTT.